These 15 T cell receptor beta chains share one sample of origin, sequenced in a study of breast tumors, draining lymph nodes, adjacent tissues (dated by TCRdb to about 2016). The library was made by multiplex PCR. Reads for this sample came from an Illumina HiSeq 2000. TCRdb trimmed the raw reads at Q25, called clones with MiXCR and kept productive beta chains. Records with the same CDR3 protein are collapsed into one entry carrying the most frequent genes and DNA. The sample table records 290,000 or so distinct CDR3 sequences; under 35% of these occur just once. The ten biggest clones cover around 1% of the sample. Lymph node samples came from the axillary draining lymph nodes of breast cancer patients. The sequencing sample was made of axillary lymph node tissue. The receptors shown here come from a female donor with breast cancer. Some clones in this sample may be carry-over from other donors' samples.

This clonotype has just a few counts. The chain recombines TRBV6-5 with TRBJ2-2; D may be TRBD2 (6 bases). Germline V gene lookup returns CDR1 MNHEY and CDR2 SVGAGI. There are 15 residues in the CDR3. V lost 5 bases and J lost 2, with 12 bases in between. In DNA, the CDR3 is TGTGCCAGCAGTACCCGGGACTCTAACACCGGGGAGCTGTTTTTT. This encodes CASSTRDSNTGELFF.

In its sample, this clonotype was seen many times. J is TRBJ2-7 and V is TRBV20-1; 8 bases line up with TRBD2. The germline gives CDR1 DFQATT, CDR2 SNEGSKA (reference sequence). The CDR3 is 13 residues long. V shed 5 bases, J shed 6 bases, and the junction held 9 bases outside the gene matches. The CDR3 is CSAAPGTRREQYF. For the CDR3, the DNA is TGCAGTGCTGCCCCCGGGACTAGACGCGAGCAGTACTTC.

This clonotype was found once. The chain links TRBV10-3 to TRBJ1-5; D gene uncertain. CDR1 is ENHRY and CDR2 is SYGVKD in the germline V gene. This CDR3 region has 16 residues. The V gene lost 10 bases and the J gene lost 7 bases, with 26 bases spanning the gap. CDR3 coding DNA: TGTGCCACCGCCCAGACAACTAGCGGGAGGAACCAGCCCCAGCATTTT. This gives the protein CATAQTTSGRNQPQHF.

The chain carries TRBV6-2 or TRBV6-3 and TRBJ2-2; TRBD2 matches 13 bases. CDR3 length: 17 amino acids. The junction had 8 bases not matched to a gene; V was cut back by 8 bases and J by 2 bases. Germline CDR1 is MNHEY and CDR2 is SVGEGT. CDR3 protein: CASLRLGLAGNTGELFF. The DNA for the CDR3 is TGTGCCAGCCTTCGCTTGGGACTAGCGGGAAACACCGGGGAGCTGTTTTTT.

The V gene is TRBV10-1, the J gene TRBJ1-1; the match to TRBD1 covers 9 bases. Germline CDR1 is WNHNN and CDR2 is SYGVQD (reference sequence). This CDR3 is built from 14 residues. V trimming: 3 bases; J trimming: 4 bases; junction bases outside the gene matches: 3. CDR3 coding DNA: TGCGCCAGCAGTGATCGGACAGGGGTCACTGAAGCTTTCTTT. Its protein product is CASSDRTGVTEAFF.

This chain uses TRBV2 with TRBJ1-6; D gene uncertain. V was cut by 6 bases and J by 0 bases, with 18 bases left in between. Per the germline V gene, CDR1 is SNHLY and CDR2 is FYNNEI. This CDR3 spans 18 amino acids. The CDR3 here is CASREPLQLCSYNSPLHF. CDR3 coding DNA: TGTGCCAGCAGGGAGCCTCTGCAGCTGTGCTCCTATAATTCACCCCTCCACTTT.

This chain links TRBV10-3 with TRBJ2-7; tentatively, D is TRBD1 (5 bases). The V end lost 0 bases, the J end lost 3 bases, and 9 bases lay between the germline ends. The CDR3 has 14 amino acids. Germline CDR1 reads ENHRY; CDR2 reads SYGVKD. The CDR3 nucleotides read TGTGCCATCAGTGAGTCAGTCAGGGTCTACGAGCAGTACTTC. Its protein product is CAISESVRVYEQYF.

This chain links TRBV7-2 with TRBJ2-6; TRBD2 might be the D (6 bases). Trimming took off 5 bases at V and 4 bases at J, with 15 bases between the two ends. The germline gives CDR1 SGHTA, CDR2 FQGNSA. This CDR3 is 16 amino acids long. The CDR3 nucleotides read TGTGCCAGCAGCCCAGCGACTAGGGAGGGGGCCAACGTCCTGACTTTC. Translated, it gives CASSPATREGANVLTF.

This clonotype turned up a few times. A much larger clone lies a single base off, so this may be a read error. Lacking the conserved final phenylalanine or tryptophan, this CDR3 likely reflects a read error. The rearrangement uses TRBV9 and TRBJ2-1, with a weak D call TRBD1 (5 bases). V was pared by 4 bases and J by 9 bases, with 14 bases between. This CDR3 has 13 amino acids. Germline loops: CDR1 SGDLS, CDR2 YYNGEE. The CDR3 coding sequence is TGTGCCAGCAGCTCCATCCAGGGATCTGAGCAGTTCTCC. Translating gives CASSSIQGSEQFS.

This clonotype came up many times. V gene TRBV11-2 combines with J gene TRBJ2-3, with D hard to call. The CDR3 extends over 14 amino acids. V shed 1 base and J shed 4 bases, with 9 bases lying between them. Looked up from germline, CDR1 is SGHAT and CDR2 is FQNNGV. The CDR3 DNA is TGTGCCAGCAGCTTAGTTGGGTATTCAGATACGCAGTATTTT. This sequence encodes CASSLVGYSDTQYF.

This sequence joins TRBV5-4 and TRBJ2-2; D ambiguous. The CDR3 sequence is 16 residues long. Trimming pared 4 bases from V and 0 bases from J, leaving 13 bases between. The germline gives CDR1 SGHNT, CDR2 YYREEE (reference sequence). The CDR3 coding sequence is TGTGCCAGCAGCCCGAGACAAACTTCGAACACCGGGGAGCTGTTTTTT. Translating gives CASSPRQTSNTGELFF.

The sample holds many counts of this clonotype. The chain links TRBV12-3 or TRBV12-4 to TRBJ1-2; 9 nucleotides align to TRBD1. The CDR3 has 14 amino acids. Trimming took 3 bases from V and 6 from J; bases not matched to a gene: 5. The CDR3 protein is CASSFLQGAHGYTF. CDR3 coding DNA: TGTGCCAGCAGTTTCCTACAGGGGGCGCATGGCTACACCTTC.

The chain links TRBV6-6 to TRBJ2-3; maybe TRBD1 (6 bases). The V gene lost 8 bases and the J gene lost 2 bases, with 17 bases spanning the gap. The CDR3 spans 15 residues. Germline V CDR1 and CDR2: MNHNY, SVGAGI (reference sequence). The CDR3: CASRLRGHNTDTQYF. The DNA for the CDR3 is TGTGCCAGCCGGCTACGGGGACATAACACAGATACGCAGTATTTT.

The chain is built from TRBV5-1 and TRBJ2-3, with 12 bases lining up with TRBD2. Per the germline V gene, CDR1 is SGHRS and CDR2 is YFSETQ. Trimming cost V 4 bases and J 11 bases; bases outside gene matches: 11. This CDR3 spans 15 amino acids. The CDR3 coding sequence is TGCGCCAGCAGCACACTAGCGGGAGGACCCAATGAGCAGTATTTT. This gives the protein CASSTLAGGPNEQYF.

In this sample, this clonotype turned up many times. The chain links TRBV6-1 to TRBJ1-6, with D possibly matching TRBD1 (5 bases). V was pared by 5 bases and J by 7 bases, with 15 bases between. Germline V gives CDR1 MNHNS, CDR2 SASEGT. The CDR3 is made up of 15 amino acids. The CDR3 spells CASSTFVGGNSPLHF. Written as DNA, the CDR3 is TGTGCCAGCAGTACCTTCGTTGGGGGAAATTCACCCCTCCACTTT.